Shown below are 20 T cell receptor beta chains from a single sample sequenced in a study of T cells in Graves' hyperthyroidism and ophthalmopathy. What was amplified from RNA transcripts were TCR beta CDR3 regions. The study used the HTBI primer set for a first-round RT-PCR of the TCR CDR3. From the multiplex PCR reads, TCRdb called clonotypes with MiXCR, one entry per CDR3 protein. This sample carries about 500,000 distinct CDR3 sequences, 15% to 20% of them seen once, and the ten largest clones take around 28%. Sequencing used blood. Source of these receptors: a woman between 25 and 40 years old with Graves' ophthalmopathy.

This clonotype was detected many times. The J gene is TRBJ2-1, the V gene TRBV15, with TRBD2 matching 9 bases. The ends lost 1 base at V and 9 bases at J; junction bases unmatched: 13. Germline V gene data show CDR1 as LNHNV and CDR2 as YYDKDF (reference sequence). The CDR3 loop spans 17 amino acids. The CDR3 here is CATSRVIGGRGVGEQFF. The CDR3 DNA reads as TGTGCCACCAGCAGAGTTATCGGCGGGAGGGGCGTAGGTGAGCAGTTCTTC. The full variable domain, completed using reference TRBV15 and TRBJ2-1, is DAMVIQNPRYQVTQFGKPVTLSCSQTLNHNVMYWYQQKSSQAPKLLFHYYDKDFNNEADTPDNFQSRRPNTSFCFLDIRSPGLGDTAMYLCATSRVIGGRGVGEQFFGPGTRLTVL.

At least ten counts were recorded for this clonotype. The chain couples TRBV29-1 to TRBJ1-2, with D possibly TRBD1 on 5 matching bases. Trimming took off 2 bases at V and 1 base at J, with 11 bases between the two ends. CDR1 and CDR2 (germline): SQVTM, ANQGSEA. The CDR3 length is 14 residues. This CDR3 reads CSVEFGDGNYGYTF. The CDR3 nucleotides are TGCAGCGTTGAATTCGGGGACGGTAACTATGGCTACACCTTC.

This clonotype was detected ten times or more. The chain employs TRBV16 and TRBJ2-5; TRBD2 agrees at 7 bases. The CDR3 extends over 14 amino acids. V gave up 0 bases and J gave up 4 bases; unmatched junction bases: 2. CDR1 is KGHSY and CDR2 is FQNENV in the germline V gene. The CDR3 here is CASSQSPGGETQYF. The CDR3 coding sequence is TGTGCCAGCAGCCAATCCCCGGGGGGAGAGACCCAGTACTTC.

The chain combines TRBV6-1 with TRBJ2-1; tentatively, D is TRBD2 (6 bases). Looked up from germline, CDR1 is MNHNS and CDR2 is SASEGT. The CDR3 has 14 residues. Deletions cut 5 bases from V and 4 bases from J, with 12 bases between. Here the CDR3 reads CASSFAGLYNEQFF. CDR3 nucleotide sequence: TGTGCCAGCAGTTTCGCGGGGTTGTACAATGAGCAGTTCTTC.

The V call is TRBV19, the J call TRBJ2-1, with a possible D match to TRBD1 (7 bases). V was pared by 5 bases and J by 13 bases, with 30 bases between. Germline assignment: CDR1 LNHDA and CDR2 SQIVND (reference sequence). The CDR3 is made up of 17 amino acids. CDR3 in amino acids: CASSVNRGRDWFGGQFF. CDR3 coding DNA: TGTGCCAGTAGTGTAAACAGGGGAAGGGATTGGTTCGGGGGACAGTTCTTC. The full variable domain, with the rest looked up from reference TRBV19 and TRBJ2-1, is DGGITQSPKYLFRKEGQNVTLSCEQNLNHDAMYWYRQDPGQGLRLIYYSQIVNDFQKGDIAEGYSVSREKKESFPLTVTSAQKNPTAFYLCASSVNRGRDWFGGQFFGPGTRLTVL.

This clonotype was detected only a few times. CDR3 coding DNA: TGTGCCAGCAGCAAGGGACAGTTAGGAGATACGCAGTATTTT. This gives the protein CASSKGQLGDTQYF. The chain couples TRBV7-8 to TRBJ2-3; 7 nucleotides align to TRBD1. J gave up 5 bases and V 5 bases, and 7 bases lay outside the gene matches. In germline, CDR1 is SGHVS, CDR2 FQNEAQ. The CDR3 covers 14 residues.

This clonotype turned up a few times. The chain links TRBV7-2 to TRBJ1-5; TRBD1 matches 8 bases. The junction had 20 bases not matched to a gene; V was cut back by 2 bases and J by 11 bases. This CDR3 comprises 18 residues. CDR1 is SGHTA and CDR2 is FQGNSA in the germline V gene. The chain's CDR3 is CASSLTTLQQGEGSAQHF. CDR3 bases: TGTGCCAGCAGCTTAACAACCCTCCAACAGGGGGAGGGATCAGCCCAGCATTTT.

This clonotype was found many times. The chain links TRBV28 to TRBJ2-3, with no clear D. V lost 6 bases and J 2 bases, leaving 12 bases between the germline ends. The CDR3 contains 14 residues. Germline V gives CDR1 MDHEN, CDR2 SYDVKM. The CDR3 coding sequence is TGTGCCAGCAGCAACCGACACCACACAGATACGCAGTATTTT. It translates to CASSNRHHTDTQYF. Drawing the rest from reference TRBV28 and TRBJ2-3, the complete variable domain is DVKVTQSSRYLVKRTGEKVFLECVQDMDHENMFWYRQDPGLGLRLIYFSYDVKMKEKGDIPEGYSVSREKKERFSLILESASTNQTSMYLCASSNRHHTDTQYFGPGTRLTVL.

This clonotype was seen at least ten times. The V gene is TRBV20-1, the J gene TRBJ1-1; D uncertain. In germline, CDR1 is DFQATT, CDR2 SNEGSKA (reference sequence). This CDR3 comprises 13 residues. Deletions cut 2 bases from V and 4 bases from J, with 11 bases between. This CDR3 is CSARRQSGTEAFF. In DNA form, the CDR3 reads TGCAGTGCTAGAAGACAATCTGGCACTGAAGCTTTCTTT.

This clonotype has more than one count but fewer than ten. This rearrangement joins TRBV18 to TRBJ2-5; 7 bases agree with TRBD2. The germline gives CDR1 KGHSH, CDR2 LQKENI. The CDR3 length is 17 residues. Trimming removed 0 bases from V and 1 base from J; junction bases left unmatched: 8. For the CDR3, the DNA is TGTGCCAGCTCACCACCCGTGGTAGCGGGCCCCCAAGAGACCCAGTACTTC. This encodes CASSPPVVAGPQETQYF.

This clonotype appeared many times. Here the CDR3 reads CASVRGVVGTSGRFPYEQYF. CDR3 bases: TGTGCCAGCGTCCGGGGCGTGGTCGGGACTAGCGGGAGGTTCCCCTACGAGCAGTACTTC. The rearrangement links TRBV27 to TRBJ2-7, with 15 bases that match TRBD2. CDR1 and CDR2 (germline): MNHEY, SMNVEV (reference sequence). The CDR3 runs to 20 residues. The V segment lost 8 bases and the J segment 2 bases; nucleotides outside the gene matches: 19.

This chain joins TRBV7-6 and TRBJ2-2; D unclear. The length of the CDR3 is 13 residues. From germline, CDR1 is SGHVS and CDR2 FNYEAQ. Trimming cost V 6 bases and J 8 bases, with 13 bases left between them. CDR3 bases: TGTGCCAGCAGGGGGTCGGCCGCGGGGGAGCTGTTTTTT. Its translation is CASRGSAAGELFF. Together with reference TRBV7-6 and TRBJ2-2, the CDR3 gives the full variable domain: GAGVSQSPRYKVTKRGQDVALRCDPISGHVSLYWYRQALGQGPEFLTYFNYEAQQDKSGLPNDRFSAERPEGSISTLTIQRTEQRDSAMYRCASRGSAAGELFFGEGSRLTVL.

J is TRBJ2-1 and V is TRBV6-2 or TRBV6-3; D gene ambiguous. Germline lookup yields CDR1 MNHEY and CDR2 SVGEGT. The CDR3 consists of 12 residues. Trimming pared 2 bases from V and 8 bases from J, leaving 7 bases between. In DNA, the CDR3 is TGTGCCAGCAGTTACGTCGTCGATGAGCAGTTCTTC. It codes for CASSYVVDEQFF.

This clonotype was seen at least ten times. The J gene is TRBJ1-2, the V gene TRBV30; 7 positions agree with TRBD1. J gave up 6 bases and V 3 bases, and 7 bases lay outside the gene matches. Per the germline V gene, CDR1 is GTSNPN and CDR2 is SVGIG (reference sequence). The CDR3 is 13 amino acids. CDR3 DNA sequence: TGTGCCTGGAGCCGGGGACAGTGGGATGGCTACACCTTC. Protein: CAWSRGQWDGYTF.

This clonotype was counted at least ten times. The chain has TRBV3-1 and TRBJ2-7; D is perhaps TRBD2 (6 bases). The CDR3 totals 16 residues. Germline CDR1 reads LGHDT; CDR2 reads YNNKEL (reference sequence). V lost 0 bases to trimming and J lost 3 bases, with 15 bases between them. The CDR3 DNA is TGTGCCAGCAGCCAAGAGGGAACTAGCCTCCACTACGAGCAGTACTTC. Its protein is CASSQEGTSLHYEQYF.

This chain links TRBV20-1 with TRBJ2-7, with 10 bases aligning to TRBD2. The CDR3 has 12 residues. V shed 8 bases, J shed 4 bases, and the junction held 5 bases outside the gene matches. Germline V gene lookup returns CDR1 DFQATT and CDR2 SNEGSKA (reference sequence). The CDR3 DNA reads TGCAGTCTCCTTAGCGGGAGGTACGAGCAGTACTTC. Translation: CSLLSGRYEQYF.

The CDR3 DNA reads as TGTGCCAGCAGCCCAACCGGGACTAGCGGGGTATTCTCTGGGGCCAACGTCCTGACTTTC. Translated, it gives CASSPTGTSGVFSGANVLTF. The chain couples TRBV7-3 to TRBJ2-6; 13 bases map to TRBD2. CDR1 and CDR2 (germline): SGHTA, FQGTGA. V was pared by 5 bases and J by 0 bases, with 10 bases of the junction left unmatched. The CDR3 spans 20 residues.

This clonotype was found a few times. This chain connects TRBV9 to TRBJ2-5; 8 bases map to TRBD1. This CDR3 contains 17 residues. The V gene's germline CDR1 is SGDLS and CDR2 YYNGEE. Unmatched junction bases numbered 7, after V lost 0 bases and J lost 0 bases. The DNA for the CDR3 is TGTGCCAGCAGCGTAGGGCCCAGGGGGCCGAACCAAGAGACCCAGTACTTC. It specifies CASSVGPRGPNQETQYF. The full variable domain, in which reference TRBV9 and TRBJ2-5 provide the parts outside the CDR3, is DSGVTQTPKHLITATGQRVTLRCSPRSGDLSVYWYQQSLDQGLQFLIQYYNGEERAKGNILERFSAQQFPDLHSELNLSSLELGDSALYFCASSVGPRGPNQETQYFGPGTRLLVL.

The rearrangement links TRBV4-3 to TRBJ2-7; D might be TRBD1 (6 bases). This CDR3 is 16 amino acids long. V was cut by 1 base and J by 2 bases, with 15 bases left in between. Germline CDR1 reads LGHNA; CDR2 reads YSLEER. CDR3 in amino acids: CASSQAPTGDPYEQYF. In DNA, the CDR3 is TGCGCCAGCAGCCAAGCCCCGACAGGCGACCCCTACGAGCAGTACTTC.

The chain joins TRBV5-1 to TRBJ2-5, with D maybe TRBD2 (6 bases). Germline V lookup: CDR1 SGHRS, CDR2 YFSETQ. This CDR3 is 15 amino acids long. The ends were cut back, 4 bases at V and 5 bases at J, with 18 bases in the middle. Written as DNA, the CDR3 is TGCGCCAGCAGCGATGTGAATTCCGGGGGTGAGACCCAGTACTTC. It translates to CASSDVNSGGETQYF.